The source of this TCR beta chain is a study of cytotoxic CD8 clonotypes in ibrutinib-treated CLL (dated by TCRdb to the early 2020s). As for the study more broadly: The cohort included some 14 treatment-naive and ten to eleven relapsed/refractory patients; 17 to 18 were IGHV unmutated. The response samples were drawn at a median of 12 months into treatment, with a range of about 6 to 36 months. Cryopreserved peripheral blood mononuclear cells were collected at three points: before therapy, at response, and at either sustained remission or disease progression. Every sample from remission and from progressive disease was obtained while the patients were still on ibrutinib. On average, each sample yielded roughly 260,000 productive templates and 94,082 productive rearrangements. Of the approximately 90 participants in the trial, about two dozen had longitudinal samples available. Partial responses were observed in some 24 patients and complete responses in 2; after a median follow-up of 68 months, remission was maintained in 14 patients and progression was observed in roughly twelve.

The goal of deep resolution MiSeq sequencing was a depth between 1 in 1 million and 1 in 200,000 T cells, and coverage averaged 10x per clonotype. The immunoSEQ hsTCRB Kit was used to generate TCR beta libraries. The authors' analysis ran thus. Data were analyzed with ImmunoSEQ Data Assistant and ImmunoSEQ Analyzer, with V, D and J genes assigned per IMGT definitions. Clonality was computed as one minus normalized Shannon entropy of productive rearrangement frequencies, ranging from 0 to 1. Only overrepresented clonotypes making up at least 0.05% of the repertoire of each patient were included in the public clonotype analysis. Around 13 age-matched healthy donor repertoires from immuneACCESS were used as controls for clonality. Drawn from immuneACCESS, this table holds only the in-frame rearrangements with V and J called that TCRdb kept. Clones are partly lost; checked studies trace under half to an unresolved V gene and leave the rest unexplained. That table gives V, J and clone size, and the DNA gave D and trimming. Here the sample has 250,000 to 350,000 clones; approximately 76% occur a single time. Of the sample, around 5.3% is held by the ten largest clones.

In the paper's terms, the time point label means: progressive disease on ibrutinib. For TCR beta library preparation, about 2.2 micrograms of genomic DNA was extracted from cryopreserved PBMCs. Longitudinal blood samples from CLL patients on ibrutinib monotherapy were analyzed using high-throughput TCR beta sequencing. The patients took part in an open-label, single-center phase 2 trial of ibrutinib monotherapy. Relative to germline, V is missing 3 bases and J is missing 4 bases, with 8 bases of the junction outside any gene match. Its CDR3 holds 17 amino acids, cysteine through phenylalanine. The entry retains the CDR3 DNA only, 51 bases that are in frame from base 1. In the germline V gene, CDR1 corresponds to KGHSH and CDR2 to LQKENI. On the study overall, not on this receptor specifically: Public clonotypes were rare and either contracted or stayed stable during treatment, and the rise in clonality at ibrutinib response reflected the expansion of private clonotypes. At baseline, clonality was higher than in age-matched healthy donors and showed a strong correlation with circulating CD8+ T-cell counts. Clonality increased at ibrutinib response, stayed stable in sustained remission, and fell back toward baseline at progression. Sustained-remission and progressing patients did not have matched sampling times, and lymph node repertoires were not examined.

As to this clone: Its recognized antigen is unknown. No base quality values were provided; no much bigger clone lies one nucleotide off.

This sample comprised PBMCs, obtained at disease progression, from a patient treated with ibrutinib. The clonotype comes from a human donor with chronic lymphocytic leukemia. The chain is made from TRBV18 and TRBJ1-4, with TRBD1 identical over 10 junction bases. The CDR3 sequence is CASSPNRQGAGNEKLFF. The DNA sequence is TGTGCCAGCTCACCGAATCGACAGGGGGCTGGTAATGAAAAACTGTTTTTT. This CDR3, with the reference TRBV18 and TRBJ1-4 proteins standing in past its ends, gives the full variable domain NAGVMQNPRHLVRRRGQEARLRCSPMKGHSHVYWYRQLPEEGLKFMVYLQKENIIDESGMPKERFSAEFPKEGPSILRIQQVVRGDSAAYFCASSPNRQGAGNEKLFFGSGTQLSVL.